The 20 T cell receptor beta chains given below trace back to one sample, sequenced in a study of beta chain features in type 1 diabetes. Of the isolated RNA, all was reverse transcribed, and so the sequenced material was expressed TCRB transcripts. The assay was immunoSEQ multiplex PCR, and TCRdb's table has in-frame clones only and misses some. The table has 350,000 to 450,000 clones, roughly 12% seen once. Study-level results: Type 1 diabetes patients had TCRB CDR3s that were shorter (moderately but significantly so) in all four CD4+ subsets.

These TCRs' antigens remain unknown. The specimen sequenced was naive CD4+ T cells from blood. These TCRs come from a woman in her late teens or twenties with type 1 diabetes.

This chain uses TRBV28 with TRBJ1-2; TRBD1 matches 9 bases. Unmatched junction bases numbered 6, after V lost 3 bases and J lost 4 bases. Germline V CDR1 and CDR2: MDHEN, SYDVKM. The CDR3 sequence is 15 residues long. As DNA, the CDR3 is TGTGCCAGCAGTTTTGCACAGGGGGCCGTCTATGGCTACACCTTC. Protein product: CASSFAQGAVYGYTF.

This clone was found a few times. The J gene is TRBJ2-5, the V gene TRBV30; maybe TRBD2 (6 bases). Germline values: CDR1 GTSNPN, CDR2 SVGIG (reference sequence). The V end was cut by 1 base, the J end by 7 bases, with 13 bases between. The length of the CDR3 is 13 residues. CDR3 sequence (DNA): TGTGCCTGGAGTGAAGGAGGGCTAGGGACCCAGTACTTC. Its protein is CAWSEGGLGTQYF.

This clone was seen only a few times. The J gene is TRBJ2-1, the V gene TRBV28, with 8 bases aligning to TRBD2. This CDR3 contains 13 residues. Germline-derived CDR1 and CDR2 are MDHEN and SYDVKM. The CDR3 is CAAGGLSYNEQFF. CDR3 DNA: TGTGCTGCGGGGGGCTTATCCTACAATGAGCAGTTCTTC.

The chain couples TRBV5-1 to TRBJ1-4; 7 bases fit TRBD1. The germline V gene has CDR1 SGHRS and CDR2 YFSETQ. The CDR3 runs 14 residues. The trim removed 2 bases at V and 5 bases at J, leaving 3 bases unmatched. The CDR3 here is CASSLQGRNEKLFF. The CDR3 coding sequence is TGCGCCAGCAGCTTACAGGGGAGGAATGAAAAACTGTTTTTT. The full variable domain, in which reference TRBV5-1 and TRBJ1-4 provide the parts outside the CDR3, is KAGVTQTPRYLIKTRGQQVTLSCSPISGHRSVSWYQQTPGQGLQFLFEYFSETQRNKGNFPGRFSGRQFSNSRSEMNVSTLELGDSALYLCASSLQGRNEKLFFGSGTQLSVL.

CDR3 region: CAISAGGQGGNEQYF. The CDR3 DNA reads TGTGCCATCAGTGCCGGGGGACAGGGGGGCAACGAGCAGTACTTC. The V and J genes are TRBV10-3 and TRBJ2-5, with TRBD1 matching 11 bases. The J call may be faulty, since TRBJ2-7 better matches the DNA end. This CDR3 region has 15 residues. Per germline, CDR1 ENHRY and CDR2 SYGVKD.

This sequence joins TRBV19 and TRBJ1-5; no clear D gene. CDR3 length: 16 amino acids. V was trimmed by 5 bases and J by 4 bases, leaving 18 bases between them. Germline V gene data show CDR1 as LNHDA and CDR2 as SQIVND (reference sequence). CDR3 nucleotide sequence: TGTGCCAGTAGTCTCCGGTCCATGATGGTGAATCAGCCCCAGCATTTT. This encodes CASSLRSMMVNQPQHF.

This clone came up a few times. The rearrangement uses TRBV5-6 and TRBJ2-7; D not resolved. The CDR3 consists of 12 residues. Germline-derived CDR1 and CDR2 are SGHDT and YYEEEE. V lost 1 base to trimming and J lost 2 bases, with 4 bases between them. DNA for the CDR3: TGTGCCAGCAGCTTGTATACCTACGAGCAGTACTTC. It encodes CASSLYTYEQYF.

This clone was observed a few times. The chain joins TRBV9 to TRBJ1-2; 8 positions agree with TRBD1. The CDR3 sequence is 14 residues long. The J segment lost 6 bases and the V segment lost 0 bases, leaving 4 bases of the junction unmatched. Germline values: CDR1 SGDLS, CDR2 YYNGEE. Written as DNA, the CDR3 is TGTGCCAGCAGCGTAGACAGGGGGGTGAATGGCTACACCTTC. Protein product: CASSVDRGVNGYTF.

The chain recombines TRBV5-1 with TRBJ2-5; TRBD2 agrees at 9 bases. The CDR3 consists of 16 residues. CDR1 and CDR2 (germline): SGHRS, YFSETQ. The J segment lost 4 bases and the V segment lost 3 bases, leaving 10 bases of the junction unmatched. The CDR3 DNA is TGCGCCAGCAGCTGGCTCCCGGGACTAGCAGGAGAGACCCAGTACTTC. Residues: CASSWLPGLAGETQYF.

V usage is TRBV29-1 and J usage is TRBJ1-1; no firm D call. Germline CDR1 is SQVTM and CDR2 is ANQGSEA. V lost 4 bases and J 1 base, leaving 13 bases between the germline ends. This CDR3 is built from 14 residues. CDR3 DNA: TGCAGCGTTGGAATATTCGGCGGGAACACTGAAGCTTTCTTT. Its translation is CSVGIFGGNTEAFF. Based on the CDR3 plus reference TRBV29-1 and TRBJ1-1, the full variable domain is SAVISQKPSRDICQRGTSLTIQCQVDSQVTMMFWYRQQPGQSLTLIATANQGSEATYESGFVIDKFPISRPNLTFSTLTVSNMSPEDSSIYLCSVGIFGGNTEAFFGQGTRLTVV.

The genes are TRBV7-2 and TRBJ2-7; 10 bases align to TRBD2. Germline CDR1 is SGHTA and CDR2 is FQGNSA. Trimming took 6 bases from V and 6 from J; bases not matched to a gene: 8. The CDR3 is made up of 14 amino acids. The CDR3 DNA reads as TGTGCCAGCAGAGAGGGACTAGCGCGGGGCGAGCAGTACTTC. Protein product: CASREGLARGEQYF.

This clone was observed a few times. This chain uses TRBV18 with TRBJ2-1, with unresolved D. V was pared by 5 bases and J by 5 bases, with 10 bases between. Per germline, CDR1 KGHSH and CDR2 LQKENI. The CDR3 runs 13 residues. The CDR3 loop is CASSSLPDNEQFF. The CDR3 DNA sequence: TGTGCCAGCTCATCACTCCCGGACAATGAGCAGTTCTTC.

V usage is TRBV28 and J usage is TRBJ2-7; TRBD2 aligns across 7 bases. Germline CDR1 is MDHEN and CDR2 is SYDVKM. The CDR3 sequence is 13 residues long. The ends lost 6 bases at V and 2 bases at J; junction bases unmatched: 4. In nucleotides, the CDR3 is TGTGCCAGCAGCATCGGACTAGCCTACGAGCAGTACTTC. Amino acids: CASSIGLAYEQYF.

A few counts support this clone. The chain is built from TRBV19 and TRBJ2-7; weak D call: TRBD2 (5 bases). Trimming cost V 5 bases and J 2 bases, with 13 bases left between them. Germline CDR1 and CDR2: LNHDA and SQIVND (reference sequence). This CDR3 comprises 14 residues. The CDR3 region is CASSPEGRAYEQYF. The DNA of the CDR3 is TGTGCCAGTAGTCCCGAGGGCCGAGCCTACGAGCAGTACTTC.

This clone was found a few times. The chain combines TRBV5-1 with TRBJ2-7; 7 nucleotides match TRBD1. This CDR3 spans 15 amino acids. The junction had 13 bases not matched to a gene; V was cut back by 4 bases and J by 6 bases. Germline loops: CDR1 SGHRS, CDR2 YFSETQ. This CDR3 reads CASSLQGQFLGEQYF. CDR3 DNA: TGCGCCAGCAGCCTGCAGGGACAGTTTCTTGGCGAGCAGTACTTC.

This clone was recorded a few times. The V call is TRBV6-5, the J call TRBJ2-2; D perhaps matches TRBD1 (5 bases). Trimming left V 2 bases short and J 5 bases short, with 9 bases between. Germline V gene data show CDR1 as MNHEY and CDR2 as SVGAGI. This CDR3 is built from 14 residues. CDR3 nucleotides: TGTGCCAGCAGTTACCCCAAGGGGACCGGGGAGCTGTTTTTT. It yields the protein CASSYPKGTGELFF.

This chain connects TRBV9 to TRBJ2-1; 8 positions match TRBD2. The germline CDR1 and CDR2 sequences are SGDLS and YYNGEE. V was pared by 1 base and J by 4 bases, with 13 bases of the junction left unmatched. There are 18 residues in the CDR3. The CDR3 region is CASSVREGGTRRYNEQFF. The CDR3 DNA is TGTGCCAGCAGCGTACGGGAGGGCGGGACCCGTAGGTACAATGAGCAGTTCTTC.

This clone was counted between two and nine times. The chain has TRBV4-3 and TRBJ2-2; weak D call: TRBD1 (7 bases). The V end lost 3 bases, the J end lost 5 bases, and 10 bases lay between the germline ends. This CDR3 spans 14 amino acids. CDR1 and CDR2 from the germline V gene are LGHNA and YSLEER. This CDR3 reads CASSHAGGTGELFF. CDR3 in DNA: TGCGCCAGCAGCCACGCAGGGGGGACCGGGGAGCTGTTTTTT.

V usage is TRBV5-4 and J usage is TRBJ2-3; 11 bases fit TRBD2. Trimming cost V 6 bases and J 4 bases; bases outside gene matches: 7. The V gene's germline CDR1 is SGHNT and CDR2 YYREEE (reference sequence). The CDR3 runs 15 residues. The CDR3 bases are TGTGCCAGCACCCTAGCGGGGGGCAGGCCAGATACGCAGTATTTT. Amino acid sequence: CASTLAGGRPDTQYF.

The rearrangement links TRBV7-2 to TRBJ1-5; maybe TRBD1 (5 bases). CDR3 size: 14 residues. V shed 3 bases and J shed 3 bases, with 9 bases lying between them. CDR1 is SGHTA, CDR2 FQGNSA, per germline. CDR3 nucleotide sequence: TGTGCCAGCAGCTTTCAGGGTTACAATCAGCCCCAGCATTTT. As protein: CASSFQGYNQPQHF.